This is a list of T cell receptor beta chains from one sample in a study of blood T cell repertoires in COVID-19. Assay used: immunoSEQ multiplex PCR; TCRdb lists only in-frame clones, some missing. The table has under 300,000 clones, roughly 85% seen once; the top ten hold approximately 10%. The sequencing sample was made of peripheral blood. The receptor source for this set is a woman in her 70s with acute or convalescent COVID-19. Each CDR3 is given with its conserved first and last residue. The D gene is left open where the match is weak. Size values are once, few and many counts, or a class for expanded clones, and some rows have none.

clone_size cdr3_length d_call j_call v_call cdr3_nt cdr3_aa
NA 17 TRBD2 TRBJ2-2 TRBV18 TGTGCCAGCACGAGTCGGGGCCTAGCGGGGATGGCCGGGGAGCTGTTTTTT CASTSRGLAGMAGELFF
NA 16 NA TRBJ1-2 TRBV4-2 TGTGCCAGCAGCCAAGTCCGAGTGACAGTCGGCTATGGCTACACCTTC CASSQVRVTVGYGYTF
NA 16 TRBD2 TRBJ2-5 TRBV7-8 TGTGCCAGCAGGAAGGGGACTAGCGGGGTTTCGGAGACCCAGTACTTC CASRKGTSGVSETQYF
once 16 TRBD2 TRBJ2-5 TRBV5-1 TGCGCCAGCAGGAGGGGAAGCGGGGGGGCCAAAGAGACCCAGTACTTC CASRRGSGGAKETQYF
once 14 TRBD2 TRBJ2-1 TRBV7-2 TGTGCCAGCAGCACTAGCGGGGCTCACAATGAGCAGTTCTTC CASSTSGAHNEQFF
NA 14 NA TRBJ1-1 TRBV5-4 TGTGCCAGCAGCTTGGGGGGAGCGAACACTGAAGCTTTCTTT CASSLGGANTEAFF
few 13 NA TRBJ1-3 TRBV2 TGTGCCAGCAGTGTATTTTCTGGAAACACCATATATTTT CASSVFSGNTIYF
once 15 TRBD2 TRBJ2-1 TRBV5-4 TGTGCCAGCAGCTTCGGTGGGGGGGCCTACAATGAGCAGTTCTTC CASSFGGGAYNEQFF
NA 15 TRBD1 TRBJ1-2 TRBV2 TGTGCCAGCAGTTCTCAGGGGGCATCTCCCTATGGCTACACCTTC CASSSQGASPYGYTF
NA 13 NA TRBJ2-2 TRBV11-1 TGTGCCAGCACGAACAGCCACACCGGGGAGCTGTTTTTT CASTNSHTGELFF
NA 13 TRBD1 TRBJ2-7 TRBV12-3/TRBV12-4 TGTGCCAGCAGCTGGGGACAGAACTACGAGCAGTACTTC CASSWGQNYEQYF
NA 12 TRBD1 TRBJ1-2 TRBV4-2 TGTGCCAGCAGCCAAGAACCGGGACAGAGCACCTTC CASSQEPGQSTF
NA 13 NA TRBJ2-2 TRBV5-1 TGCGCCAGCAGCCCGGGACTTACCGGGGAGCTGTTTTTT CASSPGLTGELFF
NA 18 TRBD1 TRBJ1-1 TRBV19 TGTGCCAGTTGGGGTCCCGGGACAGCTCCGGGTAGGAACACTGAAGCTTTCTTT CASWGPGTAPGRNTEAFF
once 15 NA TRBJ1-2 TRBV3-1/TRBV3-2 TGTGCCAGCAGCGAATGGGGGCAGAGGGGCTATGGCTACACCTTC CASSEWGQRGYGYTF
NA 11 NA TRBJ2-7 TRBV30 TGTGCCTGGAGTACAGACTACGAGCAGTACTTC CAWSTDYEQYF
NA 16 NA TRBJ2-2 TRBV5-1 TGCGCCAGCAGCTTGGCCGCGTCCCCTAACACCGGGGAGCTGTTTTTT CASSLAASPNTGELFF
NA 16 TRBD2 TRBJ2-3 TRBV19 TGTGCCAGTAGTATAAGACTAGCGGGGAACACAGATACGCAGTATTTT CASSIRLAGNTDTQYF
NA 13 NA TRBJ1-5 TRBV6-5 TGTGCCACAGGTGGCAATATGAATCAGCCCCAGCATTTT CATGGNMNQPQHF
NA 13 NA TRBJ2-7 TRBV24-1 TGTGCCACCAGTGATTTTAGCAGTGCCGAGCAGTACTTC CATSDFSSAEQYF
few 14 NA TRBJ1-5 TRBV2 TGTGCCAGCAGTGAAGGCAGGACACATCAGCCCCAGCATTTT CASSEGRTHQPQHF
NA 15 NA TRBJ1-6 TRBV28 TGTGCCAGCAGTTTAGTCAACGGGGGGAATTCACCCCTCCACTTT CASSLVNGGNSPLHF
NA 14 TRBD1 TRBJ2-3 TRBV3-1/TRBV3-2 TGTGCCAGCAGCCAGAACGACAGGGCGGATACGCAGTATTTT CASSQNDRADTQYF
NA 12 NA TRBJ1-2 TRBV24-1 TGTGCCACCAGTGACGTGGCAGGTGGCTACACCTTC CATSDVAGGYTF
NA 15 NA TRBJ1-3 TRBV7-6 TGTGCCAGCAGCTCGCGTGAGCAGGCTACGGACACCATATATTTT CASSSREQATDTIYF
NA 15 TRBD1 TRBJ2-7 TRBV6-5 TGTGCCAGCAAATCTCCGGGACAGGGGGTTCACGAGCAGTACTTC CASKSPGQGVHEQYF
NA 13 NA TRBJ2-1 TRBV7-3 TGTGCCAGCAGCTTAATCATGGGGGGTGAGCAGTTCTTC CASSLIMGGEQFF
NA 16 NA TRBJ2-4 TRBV5-1 TGCGCCAGCAGCTTAGGGGGAGCAGGTTCCAAAAACATTCAGTACTTC CASSLGGAGSKNIQYF
NA 14 NA TRBJ1-2 TRBV7-8 TGTGCCAGCAGCTTAACTAGTATAGCGGACGGCTACACCTTC CASSLTSIADGYTF
NA 17 TRBD2 TRBJ2-1 TRBV7-9 TGTGCCAGCAGCTTAGACCGACTAGCGCTAACCTACAATGAGCAGTTCTTC CASSLDRLALTYNEQFF
NA 14 NA TRBJ2-5 TRBV2 TGTGCCAGCAGTGATAAGCGGTCCATAGAGACCCAGTACTTC CASSDKRSIETQYF
NA 15 TRBD1 TRBJ1-6 TRBV6-5 TGTGCCAGCAGTTACCGGACAGGGGGGAATTCACCCCTCCACTTT CASSYRTGGNSPLHF
NA 13 TRBD2 TRBJ2-5 TRBV5-4 TGTGCCAGCAGCTTTTACGGGGAGGGGACCCAGTACTTC CASSFYGEGTQYF
NA 14 NA TRBJ1-1 TRBV18 TGTGCCAGCTCACCATCCGGGGGGCGTACTGAAGCTTTCTTT CASSPSGGRTEAFF
NA 12 NA TRBJ1-5 TRBV2 TGTGCCAGCAGTGAGCATCGGGGGCCCCAGCATTTT CASSEHRGPQHF
NA 15 NA TRBJ2-2 TRBV15 TGTGCCACCAGCAGAGGCAGGGGAAACACCGGGGAGCTGTTTTTT CATSRGRGNTGELFF
NA 16 TRBD2 TRBJ2-3 TRBV6-6 TGTGCCAGCAGTTACGCCACTAGCGGGGGCACAGATACGCAGTATTTT CASSYATSGGTDTQYF
NA 15 TRBD2 TRBJ2-5 TRBV15 TGTGCCACCAGCAGAGAGGGACTAGCGGAAGAGACCCAGTACTTC CATSREGLAEETQYF
NA 15 TRBD1 TRBJ1-4 TRBV19 TGTGCCAGTACGGACAGGGGGGCCACTAATGAAAAACTGTTTTTT CASTDRGATNEKLFF
few 15 TRBD1 TRBJ1-2 TRBV6-5 TGTGCCAGCAGTTACAGGGGACAGGGCAACTATGGCTACACCTTC CASSYRGQGNYGYTF
NA 15 TRBD1 TRBJ1-2 TRBV3-1/TRBV3-2 TGTGCCAGCAGCCGCGAAGGGGGCGCAGGCTATGGCTACACCTTC CASSREGGAGYGYTF
NA 15 TRBD1 TRBJ1-2 TRBV4-1 TGCGCCAGCAGCCAGATTGGGGACAGGGTGCATGGCTACACCTTC CASSQIGDRVHGYTF
NA 13 NA TRBJ2-4 TRBV6-1 TGTGCCAGCAGTGAAGGGACTATCACAATTCAGTACTTC CASSEGTITIQYF
NA 14 TRBD2 TRBJ2-7 TRBV7-2 TGTGCCAGCAGCCGGACTAGCGGGGCCTACGAGCAGTACTTC CASSRTSGAYEQYF
NA 12 NA TRBJ1-2 TRBV15 TGTGCCACCAGCAGAGATCAATATGGCTACACCTTC CATSRDQYGYTF
few 16 TRBD1 TRBJ1-5 TRBV19 TGTGCCAGTAGTATGCTAGGACAGGGGTCTAATCAGCCCCAGCATTTT CASSMLGQGSNQPQHF
NA 16 TRBD2 TRBJ2-1 TRBV6-5 TGTGCCAGCAGTTACGGACTAGCGGGGGGGTCCAATGAGCAGTTCTTC CASSYGLAGGSNEQFF
NA 17 NA TRBJ2-7 TRBV4-2 TGTGCCAGCAGCCAAGATAGGAGTAGGGACATCTCCTACGAGCAGTACTTC CASSQDRSRDISYEQYF
once 14 NA TRBJ2-5 TRBV7-2 TGTGCCAGCAGCTTCGGGGACTGGCAAGAGACCCAGTACTTC CASSFGDWQETQYF
NA 13 NA TRBJ1-2 TRBV12-3/TRBV12-4 TGTGCCAGCAGTTCTGGGGCGAACTATGGCTACACCTTC CASSSGANYGYTF
NA 16 NA TRBJ2-2 TRBV7-3 TGTGCCAGCAGCTTACAGGGCGGGGGCCTTACCGGGGAGCTGTTTTTT CASSLQGGGLTGELFF